One TCR beta chain is described in this entry. Its specificity is not known. CDR3 length: 17 residues. The V gene's germline CDR1 is SNHLY and CDR2 FYNNEI. The junction had 9 bases not matched to a gene; V was cut back by 5 bases and J by 2 bases. This sample stems from a study of shared clonotypes between healthy human individuals. Naive CD8 cells lacked CD45RO and underwent positive selection for CCR7, leaving out terminally differentiated effector memory CD45RA+ cells. Study-wide points: Roughly 5% of naive CD4 clonotypes were shared across a few donors. Clonotypes shared by all four sorted-subset donors had higher generation probabilities than non-shared clonotypes. Sorted-subset sequencing was shown by rarefaction to be incomplete despite large depth.

TCRdb keeps only in-frame clones here, not all; method: immunoSEQ multiplex PCR. Here the sample spans about 580,000 clones, 95% to 98% being singletons. The gene calls are TRBV2 and TRBJ2-3; 11 bases map to TRBD2. Sequenced: naive CD8+ T cells sorted from blood. This TCR came from a man aged 25-45 years in good health. As DNA, the CDR3 is TGTGCCAGCAGTCCGACGGGACTAGCGGAGGACACAGATACGCAGTATTTT. Translating it yields CASSPTGLAEDTDTQYF.